This T cell receptor beta chain derives from a study of T cells in Graves' hyperthyroidism and ophthalmopathy (dated by TCRdb to the late 2010s). Regarding the complete study: Peripheral blood samples were taken at the time of initial diagnosis, prior to any treatment. TCR V-J signatures able to tell the groups apart were searched for in a discovery cohort of 90 to 100 patients, of whom around 43 had Graves' ophthalmopathy and 55 to 65 had stable Graves' hyperthyroidism. An independent validation cohort of some 18 hyperthyroidism patients and about 16 patients who later progressed to ophthalmopathy tested prospective prediction of ophthalmopathy. For training and testing, the approximately 97 patients in the discovery cohort were randomly divided in a 7:3 ratio. In addition, the study compared T-cell repertoires in thyroid tissue and in blood from roughly 6 Graves' hyperthyroidism patients. Once sampling was done, hyperthyroidism patients were given methimazole at a starting dose of 30 mg daily, whereas ophthalmopathy patients were given high-dose intravenous methylprednisolone. According to the paper, TCR Vbeta CDR3 sequencing was carried out on 135 peripheral blood samples, which came from approximately 41 ophthalmopathy, around 74 hyperthyroidism and some 17 progressor patients. What the work shows at the level of the full study, not this receptor alone: No statistical method was used to fix the sample size in advance, and group allocation was not hidden from the investigators. In cross-validation, a model built on a 13 V-J signature told ophthalmopathy apart from stable hyperthyroidism with roughly 87% sensitivity and approximately 81% specificity, and in testing the same model reached 80%/75%. In validation, the model predicted progression to ophthalmopathy a median of roughly 6.1 months before onset, with around 70% sensitivity and roughly 72% specificity. Most expanded thyroid clonotypes (frequency above 0.001) were also detected in blood, suggesting blood repertoires may reflect thyroid immune responses.

Amplification of TCR beta CDR3 regions was carried out from RNA transcripts. A first-round RT-PCR of the TCR CDR3 used the HTBI primer set with the Qiagen OneStep RT-PCR kit. Libraries were constructed in a second round of multiplex PCR, after which size selection and purification were performed. The libraries were sequenced on an Illumina HiSeq2000 using paired-end 100 bp reads. As for the authors' bioinformatics: SOAPnuke was used to process the raw data, with reads discarded if the reads contained adapters or uncalled bases, had a mean Phred below 15, or lacked an exact constant-primer or identifier match. COPE v1.2.5 was used to merge the high-quality paired reads, and each unique nucleotide sequence was defined as a clonotype. MiTCR v1.1 was used to align clonotypes to the IMGT TRBV, TRBD and TRBJ reference segments. Only V-J combinations with frequency above 0.0001, covering 98% to 99.2% of repertoires, were analysed. A TCS score was defined as the ratio of F50 (clonal expansion) to E x V (chaos), with BLOSUM62-based TCRdist applied between CDR3 peptides within each V-J. Welch's t-statistics and random forest reduced 450 to 600 V-J features to around 14, which were used in a naive Bayes classifier (R e1071). TCRdb reanalyzed the raw reads on its own, using fastp at Q25 for trimming and MiXCR for clone calling, and kept in-frame beta chains. Every CDR3 protein is listed once, alongside the most common genes and DNA of its rows. None of the V and J calls come from the authors' own analysis; TCRdb made them. Counted in this sample were hundreds of thousands of distinct CDR3 sequences; around 15% of them appeared once. The top ten clonotypes cover less than 3.5% of the sample.

Comment on this clonotype: Its specific antigen is unknown. The sample holds no much larger clone one base away, and base qualities are not on file.

Ophthalmopathy patients had moderately to severely active disease, with a Clinical Activity Score of 3 or more, a NOSPECS grade of 4 or more, and a disease duration of less than 3 months. Exclusion was applied to patients with uncontrolled infections, other autoimmune diseases, pregnancy or lactation. Clinical symptoms, serum thyroxine and TRAb, thyroid ultrasound, and orbital computed tomography formed the basis for the diagnoses. PBMCs were isolated from about 9.1 ml of fresh peripheral blood by Ficoll-Paque density gradient centrifugation. Total RNA was extracted with Trizol reagent, and quality was checked on an Agilent 2100 Bioanalyzer. As encoded in the germline V gene, CDR1 is MGHRA while CDR2 is YSYEKL. V and J are truncated by 4 bases and 0 bases respectively, leaving an intervening sequence of 12 bases. The CDR3 runs 15 residues from the cysteine to the phenylalanine. CDR3 DNA only is kept here, 45 bases in frame from base 1.

The sample taken for sequencing was blood. The chain is made from TRBV4-1 and TRBJ1-1; TRBD1 could be the D gene, as 5 bases match. This clonotype was obtained from a middle-aged woman with Graves' ophthalmopathy. CDR3 region: CASSLRQYLNTEAFF. The nucleotide sequence is TGCGCCAGCAGCCTTCGACAGTACTTGAACACTGAAGCTTTCTTT.